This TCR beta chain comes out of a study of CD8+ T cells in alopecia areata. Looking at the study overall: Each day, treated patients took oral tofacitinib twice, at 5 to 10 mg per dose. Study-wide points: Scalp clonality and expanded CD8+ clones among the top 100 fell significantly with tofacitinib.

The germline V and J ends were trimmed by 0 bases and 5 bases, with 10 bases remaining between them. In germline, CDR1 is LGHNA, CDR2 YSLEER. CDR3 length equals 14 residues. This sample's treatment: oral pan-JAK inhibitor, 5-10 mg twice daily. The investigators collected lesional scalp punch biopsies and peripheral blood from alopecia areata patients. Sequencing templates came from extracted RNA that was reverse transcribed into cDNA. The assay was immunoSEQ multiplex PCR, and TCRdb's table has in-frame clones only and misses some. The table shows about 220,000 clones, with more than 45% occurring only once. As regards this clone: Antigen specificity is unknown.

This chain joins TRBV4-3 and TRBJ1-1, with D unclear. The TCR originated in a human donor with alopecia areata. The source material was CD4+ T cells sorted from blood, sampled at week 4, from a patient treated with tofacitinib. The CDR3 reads CASSQEPRVTEAFF. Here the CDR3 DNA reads TGCGCCAGCAGCCAAGAACCGCGGGTGACTGAAGCTTTCTTT.